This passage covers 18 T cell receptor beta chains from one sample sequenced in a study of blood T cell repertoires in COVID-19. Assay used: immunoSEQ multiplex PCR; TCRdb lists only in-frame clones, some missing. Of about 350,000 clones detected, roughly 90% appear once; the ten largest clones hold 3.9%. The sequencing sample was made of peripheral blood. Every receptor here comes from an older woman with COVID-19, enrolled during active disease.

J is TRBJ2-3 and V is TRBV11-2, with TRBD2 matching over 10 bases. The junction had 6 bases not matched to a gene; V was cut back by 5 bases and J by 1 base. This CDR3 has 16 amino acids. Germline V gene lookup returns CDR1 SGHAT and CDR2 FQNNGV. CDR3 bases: TGTGCCAGCAGCCCCCCCGGGACTAGCGGCACAGATACGCAGTATTTT. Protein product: CASSPPGTSGTDTQYF.

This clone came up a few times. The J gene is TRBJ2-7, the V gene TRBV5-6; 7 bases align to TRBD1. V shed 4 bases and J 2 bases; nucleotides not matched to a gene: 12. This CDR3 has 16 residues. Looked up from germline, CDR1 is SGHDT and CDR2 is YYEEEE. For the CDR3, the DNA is TGTGCCAGCAGCCCCACCGGTCGGACAGGTCCCTACGAGCAGTACTTC. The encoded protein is CASSPTGRTGPYEQYF. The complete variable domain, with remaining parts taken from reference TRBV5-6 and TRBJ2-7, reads DAGVTQSPTHLIKTRGQQVTLRCSPKSGHDTVSWYQQALGQGPQFIFQYYEEEERQRGNFPDRFSGHQFPNYSSELNVNALLLGDSALYLCASSPTGRTGPYEQYFGPGTRLTVT.

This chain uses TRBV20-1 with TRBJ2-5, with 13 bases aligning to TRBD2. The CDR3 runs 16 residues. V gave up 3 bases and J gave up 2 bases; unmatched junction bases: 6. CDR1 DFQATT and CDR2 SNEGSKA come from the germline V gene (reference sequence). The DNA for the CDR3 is TGCAGTGCTAGTCGGACTAGCGGGGGCTTGCAAGAGACCCAGTACTTC. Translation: CSASRTSGGLQETQYF.

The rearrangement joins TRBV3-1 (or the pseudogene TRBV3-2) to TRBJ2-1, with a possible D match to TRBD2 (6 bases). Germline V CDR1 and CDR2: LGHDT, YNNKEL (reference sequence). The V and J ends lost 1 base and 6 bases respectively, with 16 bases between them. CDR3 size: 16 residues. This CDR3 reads CASSQAGGFVGNEQFF. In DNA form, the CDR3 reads TGTGCCAGCAGCCAAGCTGGGGGGTTCGTGGGCAATGAGCAGTTCTTC.

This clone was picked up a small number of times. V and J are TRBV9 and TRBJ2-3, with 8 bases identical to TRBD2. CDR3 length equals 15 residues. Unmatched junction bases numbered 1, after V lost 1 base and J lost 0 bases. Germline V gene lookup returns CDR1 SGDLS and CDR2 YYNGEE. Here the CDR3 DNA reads TGTGCCAGCAGCGTACGGGGGGGTAGCACAGATACGCAGTATTTT. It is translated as CASSVRGGSTDTQYF.

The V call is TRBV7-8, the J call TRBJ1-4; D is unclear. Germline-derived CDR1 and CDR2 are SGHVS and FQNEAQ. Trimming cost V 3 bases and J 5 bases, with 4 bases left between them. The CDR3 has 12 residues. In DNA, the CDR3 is TGTGCCAGCAGCTTCTCCAATGAAAAACTGTTTTTT. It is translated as CASSFSNEKLFF. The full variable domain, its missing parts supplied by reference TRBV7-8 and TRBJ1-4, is GAGVSQSPRYKVAKRGQDVALRCDPISGHVSLFWYQQALGQGPEFLTYFQNEAQLDKSGLPSDRFFAERPEGSVSTLKIQRTQQEDSAVYLCASSFSNEKLFFGSGTQLSVL.

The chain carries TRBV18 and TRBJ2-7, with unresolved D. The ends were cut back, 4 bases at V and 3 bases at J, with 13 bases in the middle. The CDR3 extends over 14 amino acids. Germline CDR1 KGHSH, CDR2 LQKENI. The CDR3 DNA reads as TGTGCCAGCTCACGAGTAGAGGCCGACTACGAGCAGTACTTC. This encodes CASSRVEADYEQYF.

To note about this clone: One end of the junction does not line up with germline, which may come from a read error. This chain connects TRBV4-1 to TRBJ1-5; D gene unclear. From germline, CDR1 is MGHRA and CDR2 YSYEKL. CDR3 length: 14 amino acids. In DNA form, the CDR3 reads TGCGCCAGCAGCCAAGTGGAGGGTAATCGGCCCCAGCATTTT. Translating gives CASSQVEGNRPQHF.

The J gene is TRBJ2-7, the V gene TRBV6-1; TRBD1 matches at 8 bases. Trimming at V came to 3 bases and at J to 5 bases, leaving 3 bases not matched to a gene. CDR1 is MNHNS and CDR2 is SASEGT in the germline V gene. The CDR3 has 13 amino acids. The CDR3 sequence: CASSDHRGDEQYF. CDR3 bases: TGTGCCAGCAGTGATCACAGGGGGGACGAGCAGTACTTC.

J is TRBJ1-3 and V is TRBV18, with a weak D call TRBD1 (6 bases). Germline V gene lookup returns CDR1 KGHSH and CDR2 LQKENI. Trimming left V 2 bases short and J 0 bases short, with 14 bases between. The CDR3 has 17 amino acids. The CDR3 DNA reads TGTGCCAGCTCACCAGAGAGACAGGTGTCCTCTGGAAACACCATATATTTT. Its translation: CASSPERQVSSGNTIYF.

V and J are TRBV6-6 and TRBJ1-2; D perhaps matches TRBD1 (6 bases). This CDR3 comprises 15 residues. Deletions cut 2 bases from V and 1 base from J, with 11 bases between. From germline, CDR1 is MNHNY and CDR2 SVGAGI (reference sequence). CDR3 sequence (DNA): TGTGCCAGCAGTTACGAACAGGGCCTTAACTATGGCTACACCTTC. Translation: CASSYEQGLNYGYTF.

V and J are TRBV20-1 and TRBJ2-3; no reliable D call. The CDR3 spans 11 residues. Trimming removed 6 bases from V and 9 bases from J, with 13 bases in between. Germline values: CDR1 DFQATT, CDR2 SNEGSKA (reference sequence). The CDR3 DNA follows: TGCAGTGCCCCTCTCGAGGTAACGCAGTATTTT. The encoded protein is CSAPLEVTQYF.

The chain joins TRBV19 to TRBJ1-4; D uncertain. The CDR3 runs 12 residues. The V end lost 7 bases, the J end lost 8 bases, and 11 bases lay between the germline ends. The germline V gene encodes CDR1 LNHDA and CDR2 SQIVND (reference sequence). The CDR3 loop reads CASNPRDEKLFF. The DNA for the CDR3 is TGTGCCAGTAACCCTAGAGACGAAAAACTGTTTTTT.

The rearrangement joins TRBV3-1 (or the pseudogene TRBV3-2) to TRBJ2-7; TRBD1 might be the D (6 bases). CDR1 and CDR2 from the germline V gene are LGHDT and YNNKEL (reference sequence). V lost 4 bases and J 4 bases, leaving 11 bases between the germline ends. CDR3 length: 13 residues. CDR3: CASSRATGYEQYF. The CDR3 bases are TGTGCCAGCAGCCGGGCCACAGGGTACGAGCAGTACTTC.

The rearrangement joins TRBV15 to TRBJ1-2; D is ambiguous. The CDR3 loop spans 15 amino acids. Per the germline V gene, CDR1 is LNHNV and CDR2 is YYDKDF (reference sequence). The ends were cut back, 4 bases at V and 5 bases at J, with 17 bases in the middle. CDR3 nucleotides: TGTGCCACCAGCACCCTGCGCGCGGGATTTTATGGCTACACCTTC. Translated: CATSTLRAGFYGYTF.

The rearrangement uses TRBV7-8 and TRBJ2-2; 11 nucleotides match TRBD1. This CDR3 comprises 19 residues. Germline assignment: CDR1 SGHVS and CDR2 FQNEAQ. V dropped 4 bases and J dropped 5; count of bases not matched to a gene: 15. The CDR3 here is CASSSGTGGRFGGTGELFF. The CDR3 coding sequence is TGTGCCAGCAGCTCCGGGACAGGGGGAAGGTTTGGTGGGACCGGGGAGCTGTTTTTT.

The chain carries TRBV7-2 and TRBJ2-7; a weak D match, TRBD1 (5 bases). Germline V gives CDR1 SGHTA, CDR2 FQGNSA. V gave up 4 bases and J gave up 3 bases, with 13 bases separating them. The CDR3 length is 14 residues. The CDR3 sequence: CASSYPFDSYEQYF. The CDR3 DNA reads TGTGCCAGCAGCTACCCATTCGACAGCTACGAGCAGTACTTC.

The DNA for the CDR3 is TGTGCCAGCAGCTCGGGGGAGCGCTATGGCTACACCTTC. Amino acids: CASSSGERYGYTF. The chain uses TRBV5-6 and TRBJ1-2; D may be TRBD1 (5 bases). The CDR3 is made up of 13 amino acids. Trimming removed 3 bases at V and 4 bases at J, with 10 bases between. Germline lookup yields CDR1 SGHDT and CDR2 YYEEEE.